This TCR beta chain was recorded in a study of T cell responses to AZD1222 COVID-19 vaccine. The repertoire was sequenced with immunoSEQ multiplex PCR; TCRdb's copy has only in-frame clones and lacks some. In the table there are around 130,000 clones, around 90% of which are singletons. Study observations and caveats: Repertoire sampling happened only post peak T cell response. Regions 160-218 and 743-854 dominated among vaccine-associated CD4 TCRs spanning spike. Baseline seropositivity occurred in only six or seven AZD1222 recipients. Clonal diversity was possibly underestimated, and the donors were mostly white British, with more females.

This CDR3 contains 14 residues. V lost 7 bases, J lost 7 bases, and 17 bases lay in between. Per the germline V gene, CDR1 is LNHDA and CDR2 is SQIVND (reference sequence). Note on this clone: Antigen: not known.

Source: peripheral blood, taken 28 days after the second AZD1222 dose. This rearrangement joins TRBV19 to TRBJ1-5, with a weak D call TRBD1 (5 bases). The receptor's source is an adult who received the AZD1222 COVID-19 vaccine. The CDR3 nucleotides are TGTGCCAGTACCCGAGGGGACTTTGCCCAGCCCCAGCATTTT. Amino acid sequence: CASTRGDFAQPQHF.